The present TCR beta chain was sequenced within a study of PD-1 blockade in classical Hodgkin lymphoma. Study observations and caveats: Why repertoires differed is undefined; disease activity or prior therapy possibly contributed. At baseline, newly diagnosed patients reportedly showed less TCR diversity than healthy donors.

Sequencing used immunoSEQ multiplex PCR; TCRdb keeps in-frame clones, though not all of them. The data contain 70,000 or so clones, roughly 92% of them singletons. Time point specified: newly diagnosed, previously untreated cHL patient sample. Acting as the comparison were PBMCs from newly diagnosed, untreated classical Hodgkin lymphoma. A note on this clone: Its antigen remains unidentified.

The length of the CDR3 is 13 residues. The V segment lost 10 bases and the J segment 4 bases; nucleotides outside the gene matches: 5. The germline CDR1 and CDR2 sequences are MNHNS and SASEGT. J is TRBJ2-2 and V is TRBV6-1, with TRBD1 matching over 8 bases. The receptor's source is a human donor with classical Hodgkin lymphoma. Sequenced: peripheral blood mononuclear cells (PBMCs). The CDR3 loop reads CATYTGGTGELFF. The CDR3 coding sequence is TGTGCCACCTACACAGGGGGCACCGGGGAGCTGTTTTTT.